These T cell receptor beta chains were read from a single sample in a study of T-cell memory formation after mild COVID-19. TCRdb independently ran MiXCR on the 5' RACE reads; one entry per CDR3 protein. The repertoire consists of over 150,000 distinct CDR3 sequences, with less than 20% occurring once and the leading ten covering roughly 3.7%. The sample comprised PBMCs or a T cell subset sorted from them (not recorded which). The receptors shown here come from a man aged 18 to 35 who had mild COVID-19 (a few samples of this study predate the infection). Cell type and time point are not known. Each CDR3 is given with its conserved first and last residue. D genes are given only for firm matches. Only some rows state a clone size, as once, few, many or a class for expanded clones.

CDR3nt,CDR3aa,v_gene,abundance,d_gene,j_gene
TGTGCCAGCAGACCGCCGGGACAGGGGGTTAATAGCAATCAGCCCCAGCATTTT,CASRPPGQGVNSNQPQHF,TRBV6-6,few,TRBD1,TRBJ1-5
TGCAGCGTTGAACCGGGGGCGGGGAACACTGAAGCTTTCTTT,CSVEPGAGNTEAFF,TRBV29-1,NA,NA,TRBJ1-1
TGTGCCAGCAGCCTCCAGCAACAAGAGACCCAGTACTTC,CASSLQQQETQYF,TRBV6-6,few,NA,TRBJ2-5
TGTGCCACCAACCACGGGGCAGATACGCAGTATTTT,CATNHGADTQYF,TRBV6-2/TRBV6-3,NA,NA,TRBJ2-3
TGTGCCAGCAGCCGCACCGGGACACTTACAACTAATGAAAAACTGTTTTTT,CASSRTGTLTTNEKLFF,TRBV7-9,NA,NA,TRBJ1-4
TGTGCCAGCAGTTTTTCTAGCGGGGTCTACGAGCAGTACTTC,CASSFSSGVYEQYF,TRBV12-3/TRBV12-4,few,TRBD2,TRBJ2-7
TGTGCCATCAAACTAGACTTGTCCCCTTACAATGAGCAGTTCTTC,CAIKLDLSPYNEQFF,TRBV10-3,NA,NA,TRBJ2-1
TGCGCCAGCAGCTTGTCTCTCGGACAGGCTTCACCCCTCCACTTT,CASSLSLGQASPLHF,TRBV5-1,NA,TRBD1,TRBJ1-6
TGTGCCAGCAGTTTATGGGACAGAAGAAGTAGGGAGCTGTTTTTT,CASSLWDRRSRELFF,TRBV27,once,TRBD1,TRBJ2-2
TGTGCCAGCAGTTACGGGCTAGCGGGGGGAAATGAGCAGTTCTTC,CASSYGLAGGNEQFF,TRBV6-5,NA,TRBD2,TRBJ2-1
TGTGCCGGCAGCCCGCGACAGGGGGGCATTCAGTACTTC,CAGSPRQGGIQYF,TRBV7-2,NA,TRBD1,TRBJ2-4
TGTGCCAGCATCCCCGCCCCCCAAACAGATACGCAGTATTTT,CASIPAPQTDTQYF,TRBV5-6,NA,NA,TRBJ2-3
TGTGCCAGCCACCCGAGGAGGGAAACAAATTCACCCCTCCACTTT,CASHPRRETNSPLHF,TRBV6-1,NA,NA,TRBJ1-6
TGTGCCAGCAATCCCGGACAGGGAGGCTCCTACGAGCAGTACTTC,CASNPGQGGSYEQYF,TRBV6-6,few,TRBD1,TRBJ2-7
TGCGCCAGCAGCTTAGACAGCAACTCGTGGACTGAAGCTTTCTTT,CASSLDSNSWTEAFF,TRBV5-1,few,NA,TRBJ1-1
TGTGCCAGCAGTCGGACGTTGACTAACTATGGCTACACCTTC,CASSRTLTNYGYTF,TRBV2,NA,NA,TRBJ1-2
TGTGACAGCAGCCCCCGACAGGTGGGGACGAACACTGAAGCTTTCTTT,CDSSPRQVGTNTEAFF,TRBV7-3,NA,NA,TRBJ1-1
TGTGCCAGCAGTTTACTAGGCGGAACTAGCACAGATACGCAGTATTTT,CASSLLGGTSTDTQYF,TRBV27,NA,NA,TRBJ2-3
TGCGCCAGCGGGGCGGGATCCTACTTCCAAGAGACCCAGTACTTC,CASGAGSYFQETQYF,TRBV5-1,NA,NA,TRBJ2-5
TGCGCCGCCTCCCGGGACAGCCTAGATACGCAGTATTTT,CAASRDSLDTQYF,TRBV5-1,NA,TRBD1,TRBJ2-3
TGTGCCATCAGTGAGCCCGGGGGGGGGACCTACAATGAGCAGTTCTTC,CAISEPGGGTYNEQFF,TRBV10-3,NA,TRBD2,TRBJ2-1
TGTGCCAGCAGTGACGGACAGCCGCAGTACTTC,CASSDGQPQYF,TRBV6-1,NA,NA,TRBJ2-7